This T cell receptor beta chain appears in the sequencing data of a study of CD8 T cells in ankylosing spondylitis. Study-wide points: There were earlier reports of some motif variants in reactive arthritis synovial fluid and blood. The study identified a TCR beta motif of about eight highly homologous variants that appeared characteristic of ankylosing spondylitis blood.

TCRdb re-called the 5' RACE reads with MiXCR, one entry per CDR3 protein. Of approximately 30,000 distinct CDR3 sequences listed, about 6.8% are singletons. As concerns this clonotype: Its specificity is unknown.

This receptor was taken from a male donor with ankylosing spondylitis or in good health (not recorded which). Sequenced input: blood, either unsorted or a sorted T cell fraction (not recorded which).

CDR3 residues: CASSPDREPYNEQFF. CDR3 DNA sequence: TGTGCCAGCAGCCCTGACAGGGAGCCCTACAATGAGCAGTTCTTC. The chain joins TRBV7-2 to TRBJ2-1; 7 positions agree with TRBD1. CDR3 size: 15 residues. J lost 2 bases, V lost 5 bases, and 6 bases had no gene match. Germline V gene lookup returns CDR1 SGHTA and CDR2 FQGNSA.